The text below deals with one T cell receptor beta chain. No cognate antigen has been identified for it. Within one base of it there is no much larger clone, and no base qualities were kept. This specimen comes from a study of PD-1 blockade in classical Hodgkin lymphoma (dated by TCRdb to 2018 to 2020). Broadly, across the study: The study used TCR beta sequencing and CyTOF to define a peripheral blood immune signature of response to PD-1 blockade in classical Hodgkin lymphoma. The research as a whole found: The study covered only a single clinical trial cohort, and the causes of the repertoire differences, possibly disease activity or prior therapy, were still not defined. Newly diagnosed patients were reported to have lower baseline TCR diversity than healthy donors, and relapsed/refractory patients were reported to have lower baseline TCR diversity still.

The time point label here, explained by the study, means: newly diagnosed, previously untreated cHL patient sample. A Miltenyi CD8+ T cell isolation kit was used for magnetic negative selection to purify CD8+ T cells from thawed PBMCs. PBMCs from patients with newly diagnosed, previously untreated classical Hodgkin lymphoma were sequenced as a comparison group for the relapsed/refractory trial patients. Peripheral blood was collected in 8 mL Vacutainer Cell Preparation Tubes, from which PBMCs were isolated by centrifugation and then cryopreserved. Purified CD4+ and CD8+ fractions were prepared only for cases in which an additional PBMC sample was available. Magnetically labelled cells were removed on LS columns in a quadroMACS separator, and the flow-through was retained as the purified fraction. Genomic DNA was extracted with the Qiagen DNeasy kit from unsorted PBMCs and from negatively selected CD4+ and CD8+ fractions. Using primers that anneal to V and J segments, immunoSEQ multiplex PCR amplified the TCR beta CDR3 regions. Amplification bias was minimized using a synthetic immune receptor repertoire, and residual bias was removed computationally after sequencing. For the original study's pipeline: Repertoire diversity was quantified as the Shannon entropy index using custom Python scripts. Unsorted, CD4+ and CD8+ repertoires were analyzed separately, except for combined analyses in which CD4+ and CD8+ sequences were merged in silico. The clones in this table, taken by TCRdb from immuneACCESS, are in-frame only. Not every clone is retained; where verified, under half of the shortfall comes from an unresolved V gene, and the cause of the rest is unknown. V, J and clone size are taken as reported in that table, and D and trimming were inferred from the DNA itself. In this sample the table shows some 4,000 clones, about 80% of which occur a single time. The ten largest clones add up to 13% of the sample.

The CDR3 runs 15 amino acids, cysteine and phenylalanine included. Of the read, only the CDR3 DNA is kept; its 45 bases are in frame from base 1. Sequences PRHDT (CDR1) and FYEKMQ (CDR2) are obtained from the germline V gene (reference sequence). The junction shows trimming of 3 bases on V and 3 bases on J, and the gene matches do not reach 2 bases of it. Sequenced sample: CD8+ T cells from blood. The chain is made from TRBV13 and TRBJ2-3; TRBD2 lines up with 11 middle nucleotides. The TCR comes from a human donor with classical Hodgkin lymphoma. For the CDR3, the sequence is CASSFWTSGTDTQYF. The nucleotide sequence reads TGTGCCAGCAGCTTCTGGACTAGCGGGACAGATACGCAGTATTTT.